A single sample is the source of the 26 T cell receptor beta chains below, sequenced in a study of blood T cell repertoires in COVID-19. The assay was immunoSEQ multiplex PCR, and TCRdb's table has in-frame clones only and misses some. The sample has around 150,000 clones, roughly 90% seen once; the top ten hold 6.6%. The sequencing input was PBMCs or T cells enriched from blood (not recorded which). The receptors originated from a woman aged 45 to 65 who had recovered from COVID-19.

The DNA for the CDR3 is TGTGCCAGCAGCGCAGCGGGACAGGGTGGGACTGAAGCTTTCTTT. Protein: CASSAAGQGGTEAFF. The rearrangement joins TRBV9 to TRBJ1-1; 9 nucleotides agree with TRBD1. Germline values: CDR1 SGDLS, CDR2 YYNGEE. J lost 5 bases, V lost 3 bases, and 8 bases had no gene match. The CDR3 contains 15 residues.

V usage is TRBV18 and J usage is TRBJ1-5; 11 nucleotides match TRBD1. V lost 4 bases and J lost 9; bases outside the gene matches: 2. CDR1 and CDR2 from the germline V gene are KGHSH and LQKENI. CDR3 size: 13 residues. CDR3 coding DNA: TGTGCCAGCTCACGGGACAGGGGGTGGCCCCAGCATTTT. As protein: CASSRDRGWPQHF.

In its sample, this clone was seen many times. This chain connects TRBV19 to TRBJ2-7; D is possibly TRBD2 (6 bases). Germline CDR1 is LNHDA and CDR2 is SQIVND (reference sequence). The CDR3 length is 13 residues. With 5 bases removed from V and 6 bases from J, the gap between germline ends came to 14 bases. CDR3 sequence: CASSPTLGGEQYF. The CDR3, as DNA: TGTGCCAGTAGTCCCACCCTCGGGGGCGAGCAGTACTTC.

This sequence joins TRBV19 and TRBJ1-2; a weak D match, TRBD1 (5 bases). This CDR3 contains 14 residues. V was clipped by 6 bases and J by 4 bases, with 15 bases between them. CDR1 is LNHDA, CDR2 SQIVND, per germline (reference sequence). CDR3 residues: CASRMQVGGYGYTF. DNA for the CDR3: TGTGCCAGTAGAATGCAGGTGGGGGGCTATGGCTACACCTTC.

J is TRBJ2-3 and V is TRBV7-9, with 15 bases that match TRBD2. This CDR3 region has 18 residues. CDR1 is SEHNR and CDR2 is FQNEAQ in the germline V gene (reference sequence). Trimming removed 4 bases from V and 4 bases from J; junction bases left unmatched: 9. As DNA, the CDR3 is TGTGCCAGCAGCTCGGCCCGGACTAGCGGGGGGGCCGCAGATACGCAGTATTTT. Translated, it gives CASSSARTSGGAADTQYF. Looking up the rest from reference TRBV7-9 and TRBJ2-3 gives the full variable domain: DTGVSQNPRHKITKRGQNVTFRCDPISEHNRLYWYRQTLGQGPEFLTYFQNEAQLEKSRLLSDRFSAERPKGSFSTLEIQRTEQGDSAMYLCASSSARTSGGAADTQYFGPGTRLTVL.

The chain links TRBV6-5 to TRBJ2-7; 9 bases match TRBD1. The CDR3 runs 15 residues. J was trimmed by 6 bases and V by 0 bases; bases with no gene match: 6. CDR1 and CDR2 from the germline V gene are MNHEY and SVGAGI. The CDR3 is CASSYSGQGRGEQYF. The DNA of the CDR3 is TGTGCCAGCAGTTACTCGGGACAGGGACGGGGCGAGCAGTACTTC.

For the CDR3, the DNA is TGTGCCAGCAGTTTACGGGGGGCGCCCCGAAACACTGAAGCTTTCTTT. Its translation is CASSLRGAPRNTEAFF. The genes are TRBV28 and TRBJ1-1; D perhaps matches TRBD1 (6 bases). V gave up 2 bases and J gave up 2 bases, with 15 bases separating them. CDR3 length: 16 residues. CDR1 MDHEN and CDR2 SYDVKM come from the germline V gene.

This chain joins TRBV9 and TRBJ1-1; D gene uncertain. The CDR3 is 14 amino acids. Germline V gene data show CDR1 as SGDLS and CDR2 as YYNGEE. Trimming left V 0 bases short and J 4 bases short, with 10 bases between. CDR3 sequence (DNA): TGTGCCAGCAGCGTAGGAGCCGGTCCCACTGAAGCTTTCTTT. This encodes CASSVGAGPTEAFF.

J is TRBJ2-2 and V is TRBV27; D is unresolved. Trimming removed 8 bases at V and 6 bases at J, with 10 bases between. This CDR3 region has 12 residues. Germline CDR1 MNHEY, CDR2 SMNVEV (reference sequence). The CDR3 DNA reads TGTGCCAGCGGCCAAAGTTCCGGGGAGCTGTTTTTT. Translation: CASGQSSGELFF.

The CDR3 here is CASSLDYGTSGGDEQFF. CDR3 DNA sequence: TGCGCCAGCAGCTTGGACTACGGGACTAGCGGGGGGGATGAGCAGTTCTTC. The chain carries TRBV5-1 and TRBJ2-1, with 16 bases lining up with TRBD2. Trimming removed 0 bases from V and 8 bases from J; junction bases left unmatched: 5. This CDR3 is 17 amino acids long. CDR1 and CDR2 from the germline V gene are SGHRS and YFSETQ.

This clone was recorded once. The genes are TRBV6-1 and TRBJ1-6; 8 bases line up with TRBD1. The CDR3 totals 15 residues. Unmatched junction bases numbered 7, after V lost 2 bases and J lost 10 bases. Germline CDR1 reads MNHNS; CDR2 reads SASEGT. The CDR3 reads CASSEIPGGASPLHF. In DNA, the CDR3 is TGTGCCAGCAGTGAAATCCCAGGGGGCGCATCACCCCTCCACTTT.

V and J are TRBV5-1 and TRBJ2-5; 7 nucleotides line up with TRBD2. CDR1 and CDR2 (germline): SGHRS, YFSETQ. This CDR3 is 14 amino acids long. Trimming took 5 bases from V and 2 from J; bases not matched to a gene: 6. The CDR3 DNA reads as TGCGCCAGCAGGCGGGCGGGACTACAAGAGACCCAGTACTTC. Protein: CASRRAGLQETQYF.

The rearrangement uses TRBV19 and TRBJ1-5; D may be TRBD1 (6 bases). Per the germline V gene, CDR1 is LNHDA and CDR2 is SQIVND (reference sequence). The CDR3 runs to 15 residues. Trimming stripped 5 bases from V and 7 bases from J, with 18 bases between. The CDR3 sequence is CASSEGGQGHQPQHF. DNA for the CDR3: TGTGCCAGTAGTGAAGGGGGACAAGGTCACCAGCCCCAGCATTTT.

The chain has TRBV7-2 and TRBJ2-2; D perhaps matches TRBD1 (5 bases). V was trimmed by 1 base and J by 3 bases, leaving 15 bases between them. Germline V CDR1 and CDR2: SGHTA, FQGNSA. This CDR3 region has 17 residues. Here the CDR3 DNA reads TGTGCCAGCAGCTTAGTGGGCAGGGCGGCGTACACCGGGGAGCTGTTTTTT. It encodes CASSLVGRAAYTGELFF.

This clone was recorded a few times. The rearrangement joins TRBV9 to TRBJ2-7, with D perhaps matching TRBD1 (5 bases). The CDR3 sequence is 14 residues long. The germline CDR1 and CDR2 sequences are SGDLS and YYNGEE. The V and J ends lost 0 bases and 1 base respectively, with 8 bases between them. The CDR3 sequence: CASSVVPGSYEQYF. Here the CDR3 DNA reads TGTGCCAGCAGCGTAGTGCCAGGGTCCTACGAGCAGTACTTC.

The chain links TRBV19 to TRBJ1-3, with D possibly being TRBD1 (6 bases). Germline V lookup: CDR1 LNHDA, CDR2 SQIVND (reference sequence). Trimming cost V 6 bases and J 2 bases, with 14 bases left between them. There are 15 residues in the CDR3. The CDR3 region is CASSMTGQTGNTIYF. The CDR3 DNA sequence: TGTGCCAGTAGCATGACAGGCCAGACTGGAAACACCATATATTTT.

The gene calls are TRBV18 and TRBJ1-4; the match to TRBD1 covers 8 bases. Germline V gene lookup returns CDR1 KGHSH and CDR2 LQKENI. The trim removed 6 bases at V and 7 bases at J, leaving 7 bases unmatched. The CDR3 extends over 14 amino acids. CDR3 protein: CASSHRGELEKLFF. For the CDR3, the DNA is TGTGCCAGCTCTCACAGGGGGGAGCTTGAAAAACTGTTTTTT.

The chain uses TRBV18 and TRBJ2-7; D gene unclear. The CDR3 has 15 amino acids. Germline lookup yields CDR1 KGHSH and CDR2 LQKENI. V lost 4 bases and J 6 bases, leaving 19 bases between the germline ends. This CDR3 reads CASSRMTQSRGEQYF. The CDR3, as DNA: TGTGCCAGCTCACGAATGACACAGTCTCGTGGCGAGCAGTACTTC.

V gene TRBV7-3 combines with J gene TRBJ2-5, with a weak D call TRBD1 (5 bases). The V end lost 7 bases, the J end lost 4 bases, and 19 bases lay between the germline ends. Germline V gene sequence: CDR1 SGHTA, CDR2 FQGTGA. CDR3 size: 15 residues. CDR3 bases: TGTGCCAGCACCGAGGCTGGGGCCATGGGAGAGACCCAGTACTTC. Translating it yields CASTEAGAMGETQYF.

This chain uses TRBV3-1 (or the pseudogene TRBV3-2) with TRBJ1-1, with D unresolved. CDR1 and CDR2 from the germline V gene are LGHDT and YNNKEL (reference sequence). The V end was cut by 0 bases, the J end by 1 base, with 6 bases between. This CDR3 comprises 14 residues. In nucleotides, the CDR3 is TGTGCCAGCAGCCAAGATGGGCGGAACACTGAAGCTTTCTTT. Encoded protein: CASSQDGRNTEAFF.

This sequence joins TRBV4-2 and TRBJ1-1, with D tentatively TRBD1 (5 bases). Germline CDR1 LGHNA, CDR2 YNFKEQ. Trimming left V 0 bases short and J 2 bases short, with 10 bases between. This CDR3 region has 15 residues. Here the CDR3 reads CASSQDRGENTEAFF. The CDR3, as DNA: TGTGCCAGCAGCCAAGATCGGGGGGAAAACACTGAAGCTTTCTTT.

CDR3 nucleotide sequence: TGTGCCAGCAGTCCAGACAGGGTAGGCATTCAGTACTTC. This sequence encodes CASSPDRVGIQYF. The chain joins TRBV12-3 or TRBV12-4 to TRBJ2-4; 7 bases fit TRBD1. Losses at the gene ends were 5 bases for V and 9 bases for J; bases not matched to a gene: 7. This CDR3 spans 13 amino acids.

CDR3 DNA sequence: TGTGCCAGCAGCTTAGTAAGGGGGGACAGCGTCCTTTCACCCCTCCACTTT. Translated, it gives CASSLVRGDSVLSPLHF. J is TRBJ1-6 and V is TRBV7-2; 7 bases align to TRBD1. Germline V gives CDR1 SGHTA, CDR2 FQGNSA. CDR3 length equals 17 residues. Trimming at V came to 1 base and at J to 9 bases, leaving 12 bases not matched to a gene. The entire variable domain, with the rest obtained from reference TRBV7-2 and TRBJ1-6, is as follows: GAGVSQSPSNKVTEKGKDVELRCDPISGHTALYWYRQSLGQGLEFLIYFQGNSAPDKSGLPSDRFSAERTGGSVSTLTIQRTQQEDSAVYLCASSLVRGDSVLSPLHFGNGTRLTVT.

The chain links TRBV18 to TRBJ2-1; 7 bases align to TRBD2. The CDR3 contains 17 residues. J gave up 5 bases and V 0 bases, and 10 bases lay outside the gene matches. Germline CDR1 and CDR2: KGHSH and LQKENI. The chain's CDR3 is CASSPPGSGAANNEQFF. The CDR3 nucleotides are TGTGCCAGCTCACCACCAGGCAGCGGGGCGGCAAACAATGAGCAGTTCTTC.

The rearrangement joins TRBV15 to TRBJ1-2; 9 bases map to TRBD1. The germline CDR1 and CDR2 sequences are LNHNV and YYDKDF (reference sequence). With 5 bases clipped from V and 7 bases from J, the junction kept 11 bases outside the gene matches. This CDR3 is 15 amino acids long. In nucleotides, the CDR3 is TGTGCCACCAGCTACCCCGGGACAGGGTTCGGTGGCTACACCTTC. Amino acid sequence: CATSYPGTGFGGYTF.

The rearrangement joins TRBV6-5 to TRBJ1-3; TRBD1 matches 9 bases. The CDR3 length is 14 residues. Unmatched junction bases numbered 6, after V lost 7 bases and J lost 5 bases. The germline V gene encodes CDR1 MNHEY and CDR2 SVGAGI. In DNA, the CDR3 is TGTGCCAGCACCCCCGGGACAGGGAGAAACACCATATATTTT. It codes for CASTPGTGRNTIYF.